In this sample, the clone carrying this T cell receptor beta chain turned up many times. What it recognizes is unknown. A much larger clone sits a single nucleotide away, making a read error possible. This entry is derived from a study of tumor-infiltrating lymphocytes in primary liver carcinoma. Study background: Recorded tumor stage was T1-T3 N0M0, with diameters of about 4 to 10 cm. Tissue type made little difference to sample yields of roughly 3.65 to 7.5 million productive TCRbeta reads.

Per the germline V gene, CDR1 is SGHNT and CDR2 is YYREEE (reference sequence). CDR3 size: 14 residues. Investigators took RNA and DNA out together from roughly 20-30 mg of unsorted bulk tissue. Five separate regions were sampled from each tumor. Study-wide findings and caveats: Merely some 8-25% of top clones spanned all five tumor regions.

TCR beta cDNA was reverse-transcribed from roughly 520 ng of total RNA. The reaction used a constant-region primer and ProtoScript II reverse transcriptase. Nested multiplex PCR, run for three rounds with slightly modified ARM-PCR, yielded TCR beta libraries. The first two PCR rounds used TRBV1-TRBV30 primers with a Cbeta primer, 10 cycles each. TCRdb ran MiXCR on the multiplex PCR reads and lists one entry per CDR3 protein. The profile shows tens of thousands of distinct CDR3 sequences, 60% to 80% of them singletons. The chain joins TRBV5-4 to TRBJ2-3; TRBD1 agrees at 11 bases. The specimen sequenced was liver tumor tissue from sampling region 5. The sample's subset: tumor region T5, tumor centre. The sequence was obtained from a woman between 25 and 40 years old with primary liver carcinoma and hepatitis B virus infection. CDR3 amino acids: CTISGTGGTDTQYF. CDR3 DNA sequence: TGTACGATCTCTGGGACAGGGGGAACAGATACGCAGTATTTT.